This entry features one TCR beta chain sequence. Its antigen is currently unknown. This entry comes from a study of cytomegalovirus exposure and HLA in healthy donors. Study-wide background: Out of fewer than 500 genotyped donors, roughly 80% belonged to the Caucasian-associated ancestry cluster. Study findings and constraints: HLA alleles showed associations with 15,000 to 20,000 TCR beta sequences in a later analysis, at a 0.05 false discovery rate. When a later analysis was performed, an Asian-associated ancestry cluster reportedly had fewer N-insertions than the roughly 690-donor mean.

The PCR employed 60 Vbeta primers together with 13 Jbeta primers. Profiling relied on immunoSEQ multiplex PCR, and the TCRdb table lists in-frame clones only, not all of them. The sample holds over 150,000 clones, approximately 78% seen once. The CDR3 runs 14 residues. Losses at the gene ends were 11 bases for V and 2 bases for J; bases not matched to a gene: 6. Germline V CDR1 and CDR2: MDHEN, SYDVKM. The chain uses TRBV28 and TRBJ2-2, with 9 positions matching TRBD1. Sequencing was carried out using PBMCs. This clonotype was obtained from a woman between 45 and 60 years old in good health and CMV-seropositive. As DNA, the CDR3 is TGTGCCGCCTGGGACAGGGTAAACACCGGGGAGCTGTTTTTT. It specifies CAAWDRVNTGELFF.